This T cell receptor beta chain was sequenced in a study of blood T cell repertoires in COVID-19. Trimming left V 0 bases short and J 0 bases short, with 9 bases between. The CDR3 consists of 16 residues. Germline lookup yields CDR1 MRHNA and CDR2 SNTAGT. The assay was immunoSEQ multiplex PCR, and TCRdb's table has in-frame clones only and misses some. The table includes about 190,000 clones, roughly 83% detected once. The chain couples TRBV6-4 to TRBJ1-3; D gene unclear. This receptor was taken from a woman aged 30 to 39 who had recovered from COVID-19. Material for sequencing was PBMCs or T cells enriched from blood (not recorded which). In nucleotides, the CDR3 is TGTGCCAGCAGTGACTCGGGCAGTTCCTCTGGAAACACCATATATTTT. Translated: CASSDSGSSSGNTIYF.